Listed below are T cell receptor beta chains from one sample, sequenced in a study of PD-1 blockade in classical Hodgkin lymphoma. The assay was immunoSEQ multiplex PCR, and TCRdb's table has in-frame clones only and misses some. Of about 22,000 clones listed, roughly 94% were seen once; the top ten hold 4.5% to 6.5%. The sequenced sample consisted of peripheral blood mononuclear cells (PBMCs). Receptor source: a human donor with classical Hodgkin lymphoma. Both conserved end residues are trimmed from each CDR3. Expanded clones are given a class, and other clones once, few, many or no size at all.

v_call	clone_size	j_call	cdr3_aa
TRBV15	.	TRBJ2-3	ATSRTRLSTDTQY
TRBV11-2	once	TRBJ2-2	ASIGRRSDRGNTGELF
TRBV18	.	TRBJ1-2	ASSPVSQGMVANYGHT
TRBV6-1	.	TRBJ1-2	ASSQQGGARYGYT
TRBV12-5	.	TRBJ1-1	ASGPGVTEAF
TRBV5-1	.	TRBJ1-4	ASSLRGANEKLF
TRBV5-5	.	TRBJ1-2	ASSLGASQEVPYGYT
TRBV27	.	TRBJ2-7	ASSSRDGSYEQY
TRBV19	.	TRBJ1-4	ASSPGTGNEKLF
TRBV11-2	.	TRBJ2-1	ASSGLAGAKYNEQF
TRBV4-1	.	TRBJ1-1	ASSPGWDQNTEAF
TRBV7-8	few	TRBJ2-3	ASSLGTASTQGTQY
TRBV27	.	TRBJ1-5	ASSIRGGAINQPQH
TRBV5-5	.	TRBJ1-2	ATRGVWLRYT
TRBV2	.	TRBJ2-2	ASSASHGTGELF
TRBV2	once	TRBJ2-5	ASTSWGARETQY
TRBV13	.	TRBJ2-7	ASSVPGLSEQY
TRBV19	.	TRBJ2-4	ASRAGVTKNIQY
TRBV9	.	TRBJ2-3	ASSVLAGYLRDTQY
TRBV2	.	TRBJ1-5	ASSLQVTLGQPQH
TRBV2	.	TRBJ2-2	ASRGQGIGELF
TRBV6-5	.	TRBJ2-7	ASSTTGDRPYEQY
TRBV7-9	.	TRBJ1-4	ASSRPGQGATNEKLF
TRBV10-3	.	TRBJ1-2	AISETGTGWTNYPPYGYT
TRBV2	.	TRBJ2-1	ASKHHLDEQF
TRBV5-1	.	TRBJ1-3	ASSLSSGNTIY
TRBV2	.	TRBJ1-2	ASRDSALHYGYT